Listed below are T cell receptor beta chains from one sample, sequenced in a study of chemoradiotherapy in HPV16-positive cancers. Measured with immunoSEQ multiplex PCR; TCRdb has only the in-frame clones, and not every one. This sample has approximately 28,000 clones, with roughly nine tenths found just once. The source was blood, collected from a patient who underwent chemoradiotherapy. Receptors originate from a human donor with HPV-associated anogenital cancer. The CDR3 runs from the conserved cysteine through the conserved F or W. Fields, in order: clone size, J gene, D gene, V gene, CDR3 protein, CDR3 DNA. A D gene is named only where the DNA matches it firmly. Where a row states a size, it is once, few, many or the class of an expanded clone; other rows omit it.

>NA|TRBJ2-3|TRBD2|TRBV7-2
CASSSGLAGRSTDTQYF
TGTGCCAGCAGCTCGGGACTAGCGGGTCGTAGCACAGATACGCAGTATTTT
>NA|TRBJ2-2|NA|TRBV6-4
CASSDLNTGELFF
TGTGCCAGCAGCGACCTAAACACCGGGGAGCTGTTTTTT
>NA|TRBJ2-3|NA|TRBV15
CATSSRIDLADRSTDTQYF
TGTGCCACCAGCTCCCGAATCGACTTAGCGGACCGTAGCACAGATACGCAGTATTTT
>NA|TRBJ2-2|TRBD1|TRBV18
CASSPPDREIGELFF
TGTGCCAGCTCACCACCGGACAGGGAAATCGGGGAGCTGTTTTTT
>NA|TRBJ2-5|TRBD2|TRBV4-3
CASSQNYGGGETQYF
TGCGCCAGCAGCCAAAATTACGGCGGGGGAGAGACCCAGTACTTC
>NA|TRBJ2-5|TRBD1|TRBV6-6
CASGTGSHETQYF
TGTGCCAGCGGGACAGGGAGCCACGAGACCCAGTACTTC
>few|TRBJ2-3|TRBD2|TRBV4-1
CASSEPGTSGGSQYF
TGCGCCAGCAGCGAACCCGGGACTAGCGGGGGGTCGCAGTATTTT
>NA|TRBJ2-7|NA|TRBV6-6
CASSYSTSYEQYF
TGTGCCAGCAGTTACTCGACCTCCTACGAGCAGTACTTC
>NA|TRBJ2-7|NA|TRBV6-6
CASSYSTPHGQYF
TGTGCCAGCAGTTACTCGACACCTCACGGGCAGTACTTC
>NA|TRBJ2-5|NA|TRBV5-5
CASSFRGETQYF
TGTGCCAGCAGCTTCCGGGGTGAGACCCAGTACTTC
>NA|TRBJ2-7|TRBD1|TRBV7-7
CASSQVKPTGGKDEQYF
TGTGCTAGCAGCCAAGTTAAGCCGACAGGGGGCAAGGACGAGCAGTACTTC
>once|TRBJ1-1|TRBD1|TRBV7-2
CASSPRTGGTEAFF
TGTGCCAGCAGCCCCCGGACAGGGGGCACTGAAGCTTTCTTT
>NA|TRBJ1-3|NA|TRBV29-1
CSVEDAEGPGNTIYF
TGCAGCGTTGAAGATGCGGAGGGCCCTGGAAACACCATATATTTT
>NA|TRBJ1-4|TRBD1|TRBV7-9
CASSFTSGGGGEKLFF
TGTGCCAGCAGCTTCACCTCGGGAGGGGGCGGCGAAAAACTGTTTTTT
>NA|TRBJ2-1|NA|TRBV5-4
CATAIPGYNEQFF
TGTGCCACCGCCATCCCGGGGTACAATGAGCAGTTCTTC
>NA|TRBJ2-5|TRBD2|TRBV6-5
CASSYGGEGPETQYF
TGTGCCAGCAGTTACGGGGGGGAGGGCCCGGAGACCCAGTACTTC
>NA|TRBJ2-2|TRBD1|TRBV18
CASSPLGQVLTGELFF
TGTGCCAGCTCACCACTGGGACAGGTGCTTACCGGGGAGCTGTTTTTT
>NA|TRBJ2-5|NA|TRBV13
CASSFQRGQETQYF
TGTGCCAGCAGCTTCCAGAGGGGTCAAGAGACCCAGTACTTC
>NA|TRBJ1-2|NA|TRBV7-9
CASSLGTSQRGYTF
TGTGCCAGCAGCCTCGGGACTTCCCAGCGGGGCTACACCTTC
>NA|TRBJ2-5|TRBD2|TRBV25-1
CASSGGLQETQYF
TGTGCCAGCAGTGGGGGACTACAAGAGACCCAGTACTTC
>NA|TRBJ2-1|NA|TRBV5-4
CASSLDAPATNEQFF
TGTGCCAGCAGCTTGGACGCCCCAGCAACCAATGAGCAGTTCTTC
>NA|TRBJ2-5|NA|TRBV5-1
CASSLDETQYF
TGCGCCAGCAGCTTAGATGAGACCCAGTACTTC
>NA|TRBJ2-3|TRBD2|TRBV5-4
CASSLSSGSADTQYF
TGTGCCAGCAGCTTGTCTAGCGGGAGTGCAGATACGCAGTATTTT
>NA|TRBJ1-1|NA|TRBV11-2
CASSPYGGEAEAFF
TGTGCCAGCAGCCCATATGGCGGGGAAGCTGAAGCTTTCTTT
>NA|TRBJ1-3|NA|TRBV9
CASSVDGYGDGNTIYF
TGTGCCAGCAGCGTAGACGGATACGGGGATGGAAACACCATATATTTT
>NA|TRBJ2-2|TRBD1|TRBV5-1
CASTNWDRGNTGELFF
TGCGCCAGCACCAACTGGGACAGGGGTAACACCGGGGAGCTGTTTTTT
>NA|TRBJ1-5|NA|TRBV15
CATSRTEDQPQHF
TGTGCCACCAGTAGGACGGAGGATCAGCCCCAGCATTTT
>NA|TRBJ1-1|NA|TRBV2
CASKLEGVGEAFF
TGTGCCAGCAAATTAGAGGGGGTTGGTGAAGCTTTCTTT
>NA|TRBJ2-7|NA|TRBV6-5
CASSYSARVEQYF
TGTGCCAGCAGTTACTCGGCAAGGGTCGAGCAGTACTTC